These 9 T cell receptor beta chains came from one sample sequenced in a study of blood T cell repertoires in COVID-19. Measured with immunoSEQ multiplex PCR; TCRdb has only the in-frame clones, and not every one. The data contain 390,000 or so clones, more than 75% of them singletons. The sample comprised peripheral blood. The receptors come from a woman aged 25 to 39 with COVID-19, enrolled during active disease.

This chain uses TRBV28 with TRBJ1-2, with 9 nucleotides matching TRBD1. The V gene's germline CDR1 is MDHEN and CDR2 SYDVKM. Trimming cost V 7 bases and J 5 bases; bases outside gene matches: 8. This CDR3 contains 14 residues. CDR3 nucleotides: TGTGCCAGCACCCTTTCCGGGACAGGGTATGGCTACACCTTC. Its translation is CASTLSGTGYGYTF.

This chain connects TRBV19 to TRBJ1-3, with 9 bases aligning to TRBD1. This CDR3 contains 15 residues. CDR1 is LNHDA and CDR2 is SQIVND in the germline V gene (reference sequence). V lost 5 bases and J lost 4; bases outside the gene matches: 6. The CDR3 protein is CASSAWTGDGNTIYF. The CDR3 region has the DNA TGTGCCAGTAGTGCTTGGACAGGGGACGGAAACACCATATATTTT.

The rearrangement uses TRBV15 and TRBJ2-7; 10 nucleotides line up with TRBD2. Per germline, CDR1 LNHNV and CDR2 YYDKDF (reference sequence). V shed 1 base and J 2 bases; nucleotides not matched to a gene: 8. The CDR3 has 17 residues. The CDR3 protein is CATSRGQEREGPYEQYF. The CDR3, as DNA: TGTGCCACCAGCAGAGGCCAAGAGCGGGAGGGCCCCTACGAGCAGTACTTC.

V is TRBV18 and J is TRBJ1-3, with 7 bases aligning to TRBD1. The CDR3 covers 15 residues. Germline CDR1 KGHSH, CDR2 LQKENI. J lost 0 bases, V lost 6 bases, and 5 bases had no gene match. The CDR3 DNA reads TGTGCCAGCTCCCCCCGGGACAGCTCTGGAAACACCATATATTTT. The encoded protein is CASSPRDSSGNTIYF.

The chain joins TRBV9 to TRBJ2-3, with a weak D call TRBD2 (7 bases). CDR1 is SGDLS, CDR2 YYNGEE, per germline. The CDR3 runs 16 residues. V was shortened by 2 bases and J by 0 bases, with 13 bases between the two germline ends. CDR3 DNA sequence: TGTGCCAGCAGCGTTGGGGGGGCCTCTAGCACAGATACGCAGTATTTT. The encoded protein is CASSVGGASSTDTQYF.

V usage is TRBV5-5 and J usage is TRBJ2-2, with D perhaps TRBD1 (5 bases). The germline gives CDR1 SGHKS, CDR2 YYEKEE (reference sequence). The CDR3 covers 15 residues. V lost 4 bases, J lost 6 bases, and 16 bases lay in between. The DNA of the CDR3 is TGTGCCAGCAGCGAAAGGGTCAGGGTGGCCGGGGAGCTGTTTTTT. Translation gives CASSERVRVAGELFF.

The V gene is TRBV24-1, the J gene TRBJ2-1; D uncertain. V shed 6 bases and J shed 1 base, with 12 bases lying between them. Germline lookup yields CDR1 KGHDR and CDR2 SFDVKD. CDR3 length: 15 residues. The CDR3 spells CATSRRPGSYNEQFF. The CDR3 DNA reads as TGTGCCACCAGTCGGCGGCCGGGTTCCTACAATGAGCAGTTCTTC.

V is TRBV28 and J is TRBJ2-6; possible D gene TRBD2, 5 bases. The ends were cut back, 4 bases at V and 2 bases at J, with 9 bases in the middle. Germline V gene sequence: CDR1 MDHEN, CDR2 SYDVKM. This CDR3 region has 15 residues. The CDR3 bases are TGTGCCAGCAGTTGGTACGGGGCTGGGGCCAACGTCCTGACTTTC. Translated, it gives CASSWYGAGANVLTF.

The chain is built from TRBV28 and TRBJ2-1; D is possibly TRBD2 (5 bases). The germline V gene encodes CDR1 MDHEN and CDR2 SYDVKM. This CDR3 region has 15 residues. Between the trimmed V and J ends, which lost 5 bases and 6 bases, there was a span of 17 bases. Here the CDR3 DNA reads TGTGCCAGCAGTCCGAGGGAGTTTAATACCAATGAGCAGTTCTTC. Translated: CASSPREFNTNEQFF.